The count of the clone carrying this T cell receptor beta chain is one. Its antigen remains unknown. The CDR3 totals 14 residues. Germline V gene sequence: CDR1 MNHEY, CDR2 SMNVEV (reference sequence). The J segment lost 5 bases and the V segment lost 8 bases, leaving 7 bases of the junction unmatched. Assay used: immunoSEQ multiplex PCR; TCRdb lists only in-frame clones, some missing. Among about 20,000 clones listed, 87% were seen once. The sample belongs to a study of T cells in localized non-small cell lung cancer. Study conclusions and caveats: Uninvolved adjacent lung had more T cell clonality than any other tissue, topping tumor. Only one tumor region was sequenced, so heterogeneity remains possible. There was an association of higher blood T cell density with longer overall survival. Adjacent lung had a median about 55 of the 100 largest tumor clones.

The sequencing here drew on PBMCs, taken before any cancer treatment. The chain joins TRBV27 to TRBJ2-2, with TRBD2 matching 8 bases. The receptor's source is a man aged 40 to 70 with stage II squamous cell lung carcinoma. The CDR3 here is CASFPGGRTGELFF. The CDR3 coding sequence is TGTGCCAGCTTTCCGGGGGGGCGGACCGGGGAGCTGTTTTTT.